Included here is one T cell receptor beta chain sequence, with context. This clonotype was recorded at least ten times. Its antigen is currently not known. The record has no base qualities; no much larger clone is one base away. The TCR beta CDR3 regions were amplified from RNA transcripts. The first round of RT-PCR for the TCR CDR3 was performed with the HTBI primer set and the Qiagen OneStep RT-PCR kit. The libraries were constructed in a second round of multiplex PCR and then size-selected and purified. Paired-end sequencing of the libraries was performed with 100 bp reads on an Illumina HiSeq2000. The paper's processing steps were these. SOAPnuke was used to process the raw data, removing reads that contained adapters or uncalled bases, had a mean Phred below 15, or lacked an exact match to the constant primer or identifier. COPE v1.2.5 was used to merge high-quality paired reads, and clonotypes were defined as unique nucleotide sequences. Clonotypes were aligned to IMGT TRBV, TRBD and TRBJ reference segments using MiTCR v1.1. The analysis included only V-J combinations with a frequency above 0.0001, which together covered more than 99% of the repertoires. The TCS score was defined as F50 (clonal expansion) divided by E x V (chaos), with BLOSUM62-based TCRdist calculated between CDR3 peptides within each V-J. Welch's t-statistics and random forest reduced fewer than 600 V-J features to 10 to 15, which were used in a naive Bayes classifier (R e1071). The raw public data were reprocessed by TCRdb itself: fastp quality trimming at Q25, MiXCR clonotype calling, in-frame beta chains only. Records with the same CDR3 protein are collapsed into one entry carrying the most frequent genes and DNA. The V and J calls follow TCRdb's processing rather than the paper's. Within this sample are some 550,000 distinct CDR3 sequences, with about a sixth of them counted one time only. The ten largest clones add up to around 3.5% of the sample.

The record originates from a study of T cells in Graves' hyperthyroidism and ophthalmopathy (dated by TCRdb to between 2019 and 2020). Regarding the study in general: Peripheral blood was sampled at the time of initial diagnosis, prior to any treatment. In about 6 Graves' hyperthyroidism patients, the study also compared T-cell repertoires from thyroid tissue with T-cell repertoires from blood. To identify TCR V-J signatures that set the groups apart, the researchers used a discovery cohort of more than 95 patients, made up of approximately 43 with Graves' ophthalmopathy and some 58 with stable Graves' hyperthyroidism. The 75 to 100 discovery patients were randomly split 7:3 into training and test sets. TCR Vbeta CDR3 sequencing of some 140 peripheral blood samples (roughly 43 ophthalmopathy, about 75 hyperthyroidism and roughly 17 progressor patients) is reported in the paper. Whether ophthalmopathy could be predicted prospectively was tested in an independent validation cohort made up of about 20 hyperthyroidism patients plus 17 patients who later progressed to ophthalmopathy. Following sampling, methimazole starting at 30 mg daily was given to hyperthyroidism patients, and high-dose intravenous methylprednisolone was given to ophthalmopathy patients.

Study-level results and caveats: No statistical method was used to fix the sample size in advance, and group allocation was not hidden from the investigators. A model built on a 13 V-J signature distinguished ophthalmopathy from stable hyperthyroidism, reaching 85% to 90% sensitivity and around 81% specificity in cross-validation and 80%/75% in testing. Most expanded thyroid clonotypes (frequency above 0.001) were also detected in blood, a finding suggesting that blood repertoires may reflect thyroid immune responses. In validation, progression to ophthalmopathy was predicted by the model with 70% to 71% sensitivity and 72.22% specificity, a median of 6.5 months before onset.

Looking up the germline V gene yields CDR1 SNHLY and CDR2 FYNNEI. V and J are trimmed by 6 bases and 6 bases, and the gene matches miss 5 bases of the junction. Reading from cysteine to phenylalanine, the CDR3 counts 13 amino acids. This entry keeps only the CDR3 DNA: 39 bases, framed from base 1. Moderately to severely active disease, a Clinical Activity Score of at least 3, a NOSPECS grade of at least 4, and a duration under 3 months were present in ophthalmopathy patients. Patients with uncontrolled infections, other autoimmune diseases, pregnancy or lactation were excluded. Diagnoses were established on the basis of clinical symptoms, serum thyroxine and TRAb, thyroid ultrasound, and orbital computed tomography. PBMCs were separated from around 9.1 ml of fresh peripheral blood using Ficoll-Paque density gradient centrifugation. Total RNA was extracted with Trizol reagent, and quality was checked on an Agilent 2100 Bioanalyzer.

The origin of this receptor is a woman aged 40-49 years with Graves' ophthalmopathy. The sequence is built from TRBV2 and TRBJ2-3, with 8 central nucleotides matching TRBD2. Material for sequencing was blood. The DNA reads TGTGCCAGCAGAGCGACGGGGGGGGATACGCAGTATTTT. It is translated as CASRATGGDTQYF.